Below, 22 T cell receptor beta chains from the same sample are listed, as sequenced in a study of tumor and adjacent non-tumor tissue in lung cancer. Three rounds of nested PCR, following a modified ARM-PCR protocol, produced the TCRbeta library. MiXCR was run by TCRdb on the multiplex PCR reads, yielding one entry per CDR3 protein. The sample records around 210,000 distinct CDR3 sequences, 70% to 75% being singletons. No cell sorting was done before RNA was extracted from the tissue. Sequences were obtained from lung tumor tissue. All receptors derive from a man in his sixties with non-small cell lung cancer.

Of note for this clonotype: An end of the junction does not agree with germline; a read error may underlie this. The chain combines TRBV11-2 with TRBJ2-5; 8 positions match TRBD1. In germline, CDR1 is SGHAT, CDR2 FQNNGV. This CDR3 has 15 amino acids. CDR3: CASNWGDRCQETHYF. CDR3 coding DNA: TGTGCCAGCAACTGGGGGGACAGGTGCCAAGAGACCCATTACTTC.

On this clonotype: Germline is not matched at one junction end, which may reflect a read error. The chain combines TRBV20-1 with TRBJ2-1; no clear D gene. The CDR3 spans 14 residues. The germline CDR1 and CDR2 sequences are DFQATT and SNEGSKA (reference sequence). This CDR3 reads CSALSLTSYNEKFF. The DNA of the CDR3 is TGCAGTGCTCTTTCGCTGACCTCCTATAATGAGAAGTTCTTC.

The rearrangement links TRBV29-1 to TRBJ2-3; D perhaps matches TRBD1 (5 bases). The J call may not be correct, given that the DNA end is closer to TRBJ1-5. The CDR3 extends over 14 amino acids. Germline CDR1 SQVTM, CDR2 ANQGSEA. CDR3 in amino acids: CSARGLAGADTQHF. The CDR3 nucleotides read TGCAGCGCTCGGGGACTAGCGGGAGCAGATACACAGCATTTT.

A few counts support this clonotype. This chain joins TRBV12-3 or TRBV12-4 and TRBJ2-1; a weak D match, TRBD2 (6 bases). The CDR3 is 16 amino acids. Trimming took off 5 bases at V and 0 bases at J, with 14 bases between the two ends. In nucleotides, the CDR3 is TGTGCCAGCAGTCCTCGACTCGGGAGCTCCTACAATGAGCAGTTCTTC. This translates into CASSPRLGSSYNEQFF.

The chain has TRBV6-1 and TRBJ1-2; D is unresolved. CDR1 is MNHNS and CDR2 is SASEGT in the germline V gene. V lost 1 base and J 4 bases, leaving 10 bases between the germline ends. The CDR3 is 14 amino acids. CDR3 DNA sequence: TGTGCCAGCAGTGAAGAGGCAGTCATCTATGGCTACACCTTC. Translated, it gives CASSEEAVIYGYTF.

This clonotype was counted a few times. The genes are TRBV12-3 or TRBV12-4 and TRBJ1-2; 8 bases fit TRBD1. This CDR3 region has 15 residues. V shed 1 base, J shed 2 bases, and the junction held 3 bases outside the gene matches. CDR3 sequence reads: CASSLEQGGNYGYTF. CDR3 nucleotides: TGTGCCAGCAGTTTAGAACAGGGGGGGAACTATGGCTACACCTTC.

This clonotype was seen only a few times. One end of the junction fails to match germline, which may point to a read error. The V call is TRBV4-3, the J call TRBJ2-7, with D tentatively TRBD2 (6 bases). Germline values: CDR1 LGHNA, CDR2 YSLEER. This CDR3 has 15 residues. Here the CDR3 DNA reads TGCGCTAGCAGCCAAGCGGCTAACGGGGGTTATGAACAGTACTTC. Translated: CASSQAANGGYEQYF.

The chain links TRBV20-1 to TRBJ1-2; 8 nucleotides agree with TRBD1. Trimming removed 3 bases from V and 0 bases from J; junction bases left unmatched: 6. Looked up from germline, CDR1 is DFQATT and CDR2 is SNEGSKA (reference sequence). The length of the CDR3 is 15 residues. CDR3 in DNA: TGCAGTGCTAGCGAGGCAGGGGGCTCTAACTATGGCTACACCTTC. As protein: CSASEAGGSNYGYTF.

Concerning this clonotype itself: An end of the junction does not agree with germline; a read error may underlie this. The CDR3 DNA follows: TGTGCCAGCATTTACCGACGAGGGGCTGAAGCTTTCTTT. Protein: CASIYRRGAEAFF. The chain employs TRBV6-5 and TRBJ1-1; tentatively, D is TRBD1 (5 bases). Germline V gene data show CDR1 as MNHEY and CDR2 as SVGAGI. The CDR3 has 13 amino acids.

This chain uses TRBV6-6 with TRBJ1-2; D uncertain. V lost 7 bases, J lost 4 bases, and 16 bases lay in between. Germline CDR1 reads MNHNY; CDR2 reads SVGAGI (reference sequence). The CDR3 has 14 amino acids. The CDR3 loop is CASTDNGTIYGYTF. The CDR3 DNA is TGTGCCAGCACCGACAACGGCACTATCTATGGCTACACCTTC.

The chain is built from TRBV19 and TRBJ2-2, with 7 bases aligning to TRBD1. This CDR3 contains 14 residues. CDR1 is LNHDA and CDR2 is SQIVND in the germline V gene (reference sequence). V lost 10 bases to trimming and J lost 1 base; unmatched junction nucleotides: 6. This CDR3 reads CATTDRLNTGELFF. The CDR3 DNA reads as TGTGCCACCACGGACAGGCTGAACACCGGGGAGCTGTTTTTT. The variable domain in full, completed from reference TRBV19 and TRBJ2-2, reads DGGITQSPKYLFRKEGQNVTLSCEQNLNHDAMYWYRQDPGQGLRLIYYSQIVNDFQKGDIAEGYSVSREKKESFPLTVTSAQKNPTAFYLCATTDRLNTGELFFGEGSRLTVL.

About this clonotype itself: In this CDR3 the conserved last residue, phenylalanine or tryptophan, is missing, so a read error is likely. CDR3 sequence reads: CASSQNRDYQNNEQFY. The CDR3 nucleotides read TGCGCCAGCAGCCAAAACCGGGACTACCAAAACAATGAACAGTTCTAC. The genes are TRBV4-3 and TRBJ2-1, with 7 nucleotides matching TRBD2. Germline CDR1 is LGHNA and CDR2 is YSLEER. The CDR3 is 16 amino acids.

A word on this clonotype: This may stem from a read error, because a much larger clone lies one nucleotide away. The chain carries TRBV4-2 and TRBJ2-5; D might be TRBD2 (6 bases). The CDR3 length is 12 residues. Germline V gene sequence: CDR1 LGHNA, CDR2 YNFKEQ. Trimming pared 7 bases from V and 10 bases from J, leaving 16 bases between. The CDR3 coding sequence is TGTGCCAGCAACCAGTCCGGGGGTAACCAGTACTTC. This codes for CASNQSGGNQYF.

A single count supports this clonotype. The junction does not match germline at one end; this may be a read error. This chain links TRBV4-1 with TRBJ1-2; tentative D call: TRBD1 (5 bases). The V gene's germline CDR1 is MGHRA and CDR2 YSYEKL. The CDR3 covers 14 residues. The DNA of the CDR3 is TGCGCCAACAGCCTAGATCGCGGGGGAGGTGGCTACACCTTC. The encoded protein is CANSLDRGGGGYTF.

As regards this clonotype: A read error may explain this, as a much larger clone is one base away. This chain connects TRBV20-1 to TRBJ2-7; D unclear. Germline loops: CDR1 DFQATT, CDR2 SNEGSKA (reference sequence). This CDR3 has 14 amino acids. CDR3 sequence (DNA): TGCAGTGCTAGGCAAGATAGGATTCACTACGAGCACTACTTC. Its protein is CSARQDRIHYEHYF.

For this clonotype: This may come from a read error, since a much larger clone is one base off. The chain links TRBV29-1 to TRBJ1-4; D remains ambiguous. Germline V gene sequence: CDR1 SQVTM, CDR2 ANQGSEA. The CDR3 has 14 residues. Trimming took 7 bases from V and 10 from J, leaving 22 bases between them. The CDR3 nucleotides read TGCAGCGCTCAGACATGGGGTATCGAGGGAAAACTGTTTTTT. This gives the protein CSAQTWGIEGKLFF.

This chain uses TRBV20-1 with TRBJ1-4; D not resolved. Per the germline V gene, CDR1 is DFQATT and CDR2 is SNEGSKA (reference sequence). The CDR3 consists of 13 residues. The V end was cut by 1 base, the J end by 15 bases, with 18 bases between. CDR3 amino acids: CSARAGKEENMFF. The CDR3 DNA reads TGCAGTGCTAGAGCGGGGAAGGAAGAAAATATGTTTTTT.

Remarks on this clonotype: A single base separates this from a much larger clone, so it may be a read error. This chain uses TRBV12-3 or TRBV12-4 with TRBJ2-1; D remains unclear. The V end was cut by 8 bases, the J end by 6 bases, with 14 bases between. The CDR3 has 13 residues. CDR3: CASGLDISNEQFF. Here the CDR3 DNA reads TGTGCCAGCGGGCTTGATATCTCCAATGAGCAGTTCTTC.

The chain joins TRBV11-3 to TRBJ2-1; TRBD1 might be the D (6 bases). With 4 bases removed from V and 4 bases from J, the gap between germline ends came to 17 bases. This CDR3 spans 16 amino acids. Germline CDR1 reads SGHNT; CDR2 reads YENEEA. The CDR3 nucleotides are TGTGCCAGCAGCTCCCGCCATAGGACAGTGTACAATGAGCAGTTCTTC. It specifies CASSSRHRTVYNEQFF.

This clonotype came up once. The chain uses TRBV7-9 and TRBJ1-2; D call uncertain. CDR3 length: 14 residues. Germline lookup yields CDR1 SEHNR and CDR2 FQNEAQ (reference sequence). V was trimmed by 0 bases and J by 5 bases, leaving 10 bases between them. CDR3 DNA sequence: TGTGCCAGCAGCTTAGCCCCGTCGTTATATGGCTACACCTTC. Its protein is CASSLAPSLYGYTF.

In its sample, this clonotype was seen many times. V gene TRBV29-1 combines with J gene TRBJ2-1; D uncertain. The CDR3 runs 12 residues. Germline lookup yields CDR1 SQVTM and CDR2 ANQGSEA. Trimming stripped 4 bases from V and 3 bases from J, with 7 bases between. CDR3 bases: TGCAGCGTTGTCCGGCGCTACAATGAGCAGTTCTTC. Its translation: CSVVRRYNEQFF.

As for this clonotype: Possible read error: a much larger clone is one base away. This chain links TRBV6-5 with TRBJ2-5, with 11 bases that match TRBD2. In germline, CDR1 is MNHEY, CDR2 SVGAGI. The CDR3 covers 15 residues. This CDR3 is CASSRTSGREETHYF. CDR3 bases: TGTGCCAGCAGTCGGACTAGCGGGCGGGAAGAGACCCATTACTTC.